The source of this T cell receptor (beta chain) is a study of blood T cell repertoires in COVID-19 (dated by TCRdb to 2018 to 2020). For context, the study as a whole: Samples from collaborators originated in the United States, Italy and Spain and spanned both the acute and convalescent phases of COVID-19. Samples were obtained from the ongoing ImmuneRACE study (first 160 participants) and from about 1,300 subjects provided by 6 global collaborators. Where HLA class I and class II types were available, the types were taken from metadata supplied by the sample provider, not from assay-based typing. The material from the prospective study consisted of cDNA or gDNA derived from T cells, B-cell-depleted T cells, or PBMCs. Deeply sampled blood TCRbeta repertoires from subjects exposed to, actively infected with, or recovered from COVID-19 were included in the dataset. The sample metadata nearly always contained a de-identified subject ID, COVID-19 status, age in years and sex. A freely available public database, intended as a resource for researchers studying the immune response to SARS-CoV-2, is where the repertoires were released.

Details on this clone: Its cognate antigen has yet to be identified. No clone much larger than this one lies a single base away; base qualities are absent.

TCRbeta CDR3 regions were amplified from genomic DNA by means of the immunoSEQ Assay, a bias-controlled multiplex PCR. Per the original workflow: The number of nucleated cells in each sample was estimated by amplification of reference gene primers within the assay. To quantify the absolute abundance of each unique TCRbeta CDR3 rearrangement, sequence reads were collapsed and filtered. For each sample, productive Simpson clonality was calculated as the square root of Simpson's diversity index across productive rearrangements. TCRdb limited this immuneACCESS table to in-frame rearrangements with V and J called. A share of clones is missing; checked studies link under half to unresolved V genes, and the rest is unexplained. V, J and clone size derive from that table, while D and trimming were established from the DNA sequence. Across this sample there are some 190,000 clones, with roughly 83% seen only once. Clones ranked in the top ten supply about 3.5% of the sample.

Trimming leaves V shorter by 3 bases and J shorter by 0 bases, with the junction holding 3 bases beyond the gene matches. CDR1 LNHDA and CDR2 SQIVND are derived from the germline V gene (reference sequence). Counted from cysteine to phenylalanine, this CDR3 has 16 amino acids. The retained sequence is limited to the CDR3, 48 bases, with the frame set at the first base. Participants in the prospective study were aged about 18 to 100 years, lived in some 24 United States geographic areas, and enrolled through a virtual design. In the prospective study, cohorts were assigned on the basis of participant-reported clinical history obtained from a screening survey and a study questionnaire. For ImmuneRACE Cohort 3, a participant was defined as recovered based on two consecutive negative NP/OP PCR tests, clearance by a healthcare professional, or resolution of symptoms. Each participant in the prospective study had whole blood, serum and a nasopharyngeal or oropharyngeal swab collected by mobile phlebotomists. Additional blood draws and questionnaires over an approximately two-month period could optionally be provided by prospective study participants. Blood samples from the prospective study were shipped frozen or at room temperature prior to DNA extraction.

What the research found in general, with its limitations: The quantity of clinical and demographic metadata differed by source and by participant and was supplied without curation.

This clonotype was obtained from a woman in her twenties or thirties who had recovered from COVID-19. The material sequenced was PBMCs or T cells enriched from blood (not recorded which). The chain employs TRBV19 and TRBJ2-4, with TRBD2 matching 9 junction bases. The nucleotides read TGTGCCAGTAGTATCACAGCGGGAGGAGCCAAAAACATTCAGTACTTC. Translation gives CASSITAGGAKNIQYF. The full variable domain, with segments outside the CDR3 supplied by the reference TRBV19 and TRBJ2-4 proteins, appears as DGGITQSPKYLFRKEGQNVTLSCEQNLNHDAMYWYRQDPGQGLRLIYYSQIVNDFQKGDIAEGYSVSREKKESFPLTVTSAQKNPTAFYLCASSITAGGAKNIQYFGAGTRLSVL.